These 19 T cell receptor beta chains originate from one sample sequenced in a study of T cell responses to AZD1222 COVID-19 vaccine. Only in-frame clones appear in the TCRdb table, and some are missing; sequencing was by immunoSEQ multiplex PCR. The sample has 64,000 or so clones, roughly 84% seen once. Sequences were derived from peripheral blood, sampled on day 0 of AZD1222 vaccination. These receptors were taken from an adult in good health.

This clone was detected a few times. The chain links TRBV2 to TRBJ2-7; TRBD1 aligns across 9 bases. The germline V gene encodes CDR1 SNHLY and CDR2 FYNNEI. After removal of 7 bases from V and 6 bases from J, the junction contained 7 bases not matched to a gene. The CDR3 contains 13 residues. CDR3 residues: CASTKGQGSEQYF. The DNA for the CDR3 is TGTGCCAGCACTAAGGGACAGGGTTCCGAGCAGTACTTC.

The chain links TRBV6-5 to TRBJ2-7, with 10 bases lining up with TRBD1. CDR1 MNHEY and CDR2 SVGAGI come from the germline V gene. The CDR3 consists of 15 residues. Trimming removed 0 bases from V and 5 bases from J; junction bases left unmatched: 4. The CDR3 is CASSYSPGQGNEQYF. CDR3 coding DNA: TGTGCCAGCAGTTACTCCCCGGGACAGGGGAACGAGCAGTACTTC.

CDR3 loop: CASSQVGRQNYNEQFF. Written as DNA, the CDR3 is TGCGCCAGCAGCCAAGTAGGACGACAGAATTACAATGAGCAGTTCTTC. The chain has TRBV4-1 and TRBJ2-1; TRBD1 is a possible D gene (5 bases). The CDR3 has 16 amino acids. In germline, CDR1 is MGHRA, CDR2 YSYEKL. V was trimmed by 1 base and J by 4 bases, leaving 14 bases between them.

The chain employs TRBV10-1 and TRBJ1-1; no clear D gene. Trimming removed 0 bases at V and 0 bases at J, with 8 bases between. The CDR3 contains 15 residues. CDR1 is WNHNN, CDR2 SYGVQD, per germline (reference sequence). The CDR3 DNA follows: TGCGCCAGCAGTGAGTCGACTGGGATGAACACTGAAGCTTTCTTT. Its protein product is CASSESTGMNTEAFF.

The chain joins TRBV5-4 to TRBJ2-6; D may be TRBD1 (7 bases). V was trimmed by 0 bases and J by 0 bases, leaving 13 bases between them. The CDR3 is 18 amino acids. The germline V gene has CDR1 SGHNT and CDR2 YYREEE (reference sequence). CDR3 sequence: CASSLAGGQFSGANVLTF. CDR3 coding DNA: TGTGCCAGCAGCTTGGCCGGGGGACAGTTCTCTGGGGCCAACGTCCTGACTTTC.

The V gene is TRBV29-1, the J gene TRBJ2-6, with 7 bases fitting TRBD2. Trimming removed 2 bases from V and 3 bases from J; junction bases left unmatched: 1. Germline V gives CDR1 SQVTM, CDR2 ANQGSEA. The CDR3 length is 14 residues. The CDR3 coding sequence is TGCAGCGTTGAACGGGGGGTTGGGGCCAACGTCCTGACTTTC. It yields the protein CSVERGVGANVLTF.

V usage is TRBV6-5 and J usage is TRBJ1-3; D is ambiguous. CDR1 MNHEY and CDR2 SVGAGI come from the germline V gene. The CDR3 loop spans 12 amino acids. V was pared by 6 bases and J by 8 bases, with 11 bases between. CDR3 coding DNA: TGTGCCAGCAGCCTTGGGGTTGACACCATATATTTT. Translating it yields CASSLGVDTIYF.

On this clone: This sample includes further DNA sequences coding for the same CDR3. The J gene is TRBJ1-1, the V gene TRBV11-2; no definite D call. From germline, CDR1 is SGHAT and CDR2 FQNNGV. The CDR3 is 12 amino acids. V lost 1 base and J 5 bases, leaving 5 bases between the germline ends. Here the CDR3 reads CASSLVGTEAFF. For the CDR3, the DNA is TGTGCCAGCAGCTTAGTGGGGACTGAAGCTTTCTTT.

The chain has TRBV25-1 and TRBJ2-2, with D perhaps TRBD1 (5 bases). The CDR3 covers 16 residues. V lost 1 base and J 7 bases, leaving 16 bases between the germline ends. CDR1 and CDR2 from the germline V gene are MGHDK and SYGVNS. CDR3 DNA: TGTGCCAGCAGTGAATGGCGGCAGGGCGGTGGCGGGGAGCTGTTTTTT. Protein product: CASSEWRQGGGGELFF.

The chain joins TRBV5-5 to TRBJ2-5; 9 positions agree with TRBD2. V dropped 2 bases and J dropped 2; count of bases not matched to a gene: 7. The CDR3 runs to 16 residues. Germline values: CDR1 SGHKS, CDR2 YYEKEE (reference sequence). The CDR3 loop is CASSFLSSGGQETQYF. The CDR3 nucleotides read TGTGCCAGCAGCTTTTTGTCCAGCGGGGGGCAAGAGACCCAGTACTTC.

V usage is TRBV10-2 and J usage is TRBJ1-3, with unresolved D. CDR3 length: 13 residues. Trimming removed 8 bases at V and 0 bases at J, with 8 bases between. CDR1 is WSHSY and CDR2 is SAAADI in the germline V gene. CDR3 coding DNA: TGCGCCAGCGGGTGGGACTCTGGAAACACCATATATTTT. Protein sequence: CASGWDSGNTIYF.

The CDR3 region has the DNA TGTGCCAGCAGTTACTCAGGGTCGACGAACACTGAAGCTTTCTTT. Translation: CASSYSGSTNTEAFF. The chain combines TRBV6-5 with TRBJ1-1; D not resolved. In germline, CDR1 is MNHEY, CDR2 SVGAGI. The CDR3 totals 15 residues. Trimming stripped 0 bases from V and 1 base from J, with 9 bases between.

This chain's CDR3 is CASTWASRSTEAFF. CDR3 bases: TGTGCCAGTACCTGGGCCAGCCGGAGCACTGAAGCTTTCTTT. The chain uses TRBV19 and TRBJ1-1; D unresolved. V lost 7 bases and J 4 bases, leaving 16 bases between the germline ends. This CDR3 is 14 amino acids long. Germline V gene sequence: CDR1 LNHDA, CDR2 SQIVND (reference sequence).

The rearrangement joins TRBV6-4 to TRBJ1-2, with D unresolved. The CDR3 length is 14 residues. V was clipped by 5 bases and J by 3 bases, with 13 bases between them. Germline V gene lookup returns CDR1 MRHNA and CDR2 SNTAGT. CDR3 region: CASSTFLGDYGYTF. CDR3 nucleotide sequence: TGTGCCAGCAGTACATTCTTGGGAGACTATGGCTACACCTTC.

This clone was observed a few times. Other DNA sequences in the sample encode the same CDR3. The chain combines TRBV19 with TRBJ1-1; D is undetermined. Germline CDR1 and CDR2: LNHDA and SQIVND (reference sequence). The CDR3 is made up of 12 amino acids. Deletions cut 3 bases from V and 1 base from J, with 3 bases between. The CDR3 protein is CASSIWNTEAFF. The CDR3 nucleotides are TGTGCCAGTAGTATCTGGAACACTGAAGCTTTCTTT.

The CDR3 nucleotides are TGTGCCAGCAGGCTGACTAGCGGGGCCCAAGAGACCCAGTACTTC. This encodes CASRLTSGAQETQYF. The rearrangement links TRBV6-5 to TRBJ2-5, with 11 bases fitting TRBD2. CDR3 length: 15 amino acids. Germline CDR1 MNHEY, CDR2 SVGAGI. The V segment lost 6 bases and the J segment 1 base; nucleotides outside the gene matches: 4.

This clone was detected only a few times. The chain combines TRBV30 with TRBJ2-3; D perhaps matches TRBD1 (5 bases). Germline V gene data show CDR1 as GTSNPN and CDR2 as SVGIG (reference sequence). CDR3 size: 14 residues. V shed 2 bases and J shed 2 bases, with 11 bases lying between them. CDR3 coding DNA: TGTGCCTGGAGTAAAGACAGAAACACAGATACGCAGTATTTT. Its protein product is CAWSKDRNTDTQYF.

This chain connects TRBV12-3 or TRBV12-4 to TRBJ2-3; 9 bases line up with TRBD2. This CDR3 is built from 12 residues. DNA of the CDR3: TGTGTAGCGGGGGAGAACACAGATACGCAGTATTTT. It translates to CVAGENTDTQYF.

The gene calls are TRBV25-1 and TRBJ1-1; D is perhaps TRBD1 (5 bases). The CDR3 is 13 residues long. The ends were cut back, 6 bases at V and 0 bases at J, with 8 bases in the middle. Per the germline V gene, CDR1 is MGHDK and CDR2 is SYGVNS. CDR3: CASRQELNTEAFF. CDR3 bases: TGTGCCAGCAGACAGGAGCTGAACACTGAAGCTTTCTTT.